This T cell receptor beta chain appears in the sequencing data of a study of OX40 agonist ivuxolimab in advanced cancers. General study points: Expanded peripheral T cell antigen specificity was not determined.

This clone has a single count. Its target is unknown. There are 13 residues in the CDR3. Germline CDR1 and CDR2: MGHRA and YSYEKL. After removal of 3 bases from V and 15 bases from J, the junction contained 11 bases not matched to a gene. Generated by immunoSEQ multiplex PCR, the TCRdb table keeps only in-frame clones and is missing some. The profile covers some 48,000 clones, with nearly 80% appearing a single time and 6.5% to 9% taken by the ten largest. Sequencing was performed on CD4+ or CD8+ T cells sorted from blood, taken in a trial of the OX40 agonist ivuxolimab. This chain joins TRBV4-1 and TRBJ2-1, with 7 bases that match TRBD2. The sequence derives from an adult with an advanced solid tumor such as melanoma, head and neck, liver or kidney cancer. The CDR3 sequence: CASSHSSGSPRFF. DNA of the CDR3: TGCGCCAGCAGCCACTCTAGCGGCTCCCCACGGTTCTTC.